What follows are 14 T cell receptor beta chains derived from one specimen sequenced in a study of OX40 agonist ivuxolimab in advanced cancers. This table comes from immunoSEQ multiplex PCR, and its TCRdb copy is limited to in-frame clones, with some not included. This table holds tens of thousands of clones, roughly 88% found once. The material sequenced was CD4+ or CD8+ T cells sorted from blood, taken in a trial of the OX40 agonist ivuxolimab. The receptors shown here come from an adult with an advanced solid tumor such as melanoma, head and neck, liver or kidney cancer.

CDR3 residues: CASSLGLALETQYF. The CDR3, as DNA: TGTGCCAGCAGCTTGGGACTAGCGTTGGAGACCCAGTACTTC. V gene TRBV11-2 combines with J gene TRBJ2-5, with TRBD2 identical over 10 bases. Germline values: CDR1 SGHAT, CDR2 FQNNGV. V lost 3 bases to trimming and J lost 5 bases; unmatched junction nucleotides: 3. The CDR3 has 14 amino acids.

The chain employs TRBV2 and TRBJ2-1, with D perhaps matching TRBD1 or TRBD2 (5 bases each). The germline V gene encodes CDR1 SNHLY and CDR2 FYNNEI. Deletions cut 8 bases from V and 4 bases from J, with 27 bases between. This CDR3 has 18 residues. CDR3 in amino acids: CASGLGWLGTDDYNEQFF. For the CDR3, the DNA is TGTGCCAGCGGACTGGGGTGGTTGGGGACGGATGATTACAATGAGCAGTTCTTC.

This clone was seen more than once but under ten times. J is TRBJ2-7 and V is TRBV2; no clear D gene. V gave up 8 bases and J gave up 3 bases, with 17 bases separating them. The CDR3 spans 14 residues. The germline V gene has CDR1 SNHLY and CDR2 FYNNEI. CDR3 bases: TGTGCCAGCTCCGGGTTCGAGGCTATCTACGAGCAGTACTTC. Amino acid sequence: CASSGFEAIYEQYF.

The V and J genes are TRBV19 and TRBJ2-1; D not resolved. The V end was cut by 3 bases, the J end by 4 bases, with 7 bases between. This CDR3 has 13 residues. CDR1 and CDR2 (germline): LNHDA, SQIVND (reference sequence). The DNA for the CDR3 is TGTGCCAGTAGTATTCGCAGTTACAATGAGCAGTTCTTC. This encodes CASSIRSYNEQFF.

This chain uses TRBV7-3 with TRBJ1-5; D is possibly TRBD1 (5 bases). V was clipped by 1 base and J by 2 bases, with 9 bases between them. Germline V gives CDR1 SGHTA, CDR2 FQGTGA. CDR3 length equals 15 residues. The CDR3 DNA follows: TGTGCCAGCAGCTTAAGACGGGGGGGCAATCAGCCCCAGCATTTT. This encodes CASSLRRGGNQPQHF.

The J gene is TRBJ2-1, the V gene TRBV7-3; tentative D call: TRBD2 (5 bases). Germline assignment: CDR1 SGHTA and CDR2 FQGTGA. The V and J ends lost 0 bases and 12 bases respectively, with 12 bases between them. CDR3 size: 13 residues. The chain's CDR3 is CASSLTFGMGQFF. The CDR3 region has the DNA TGTGCCAGCAGCTTAACATTCGGGATGGGGCAGTTCTTC.

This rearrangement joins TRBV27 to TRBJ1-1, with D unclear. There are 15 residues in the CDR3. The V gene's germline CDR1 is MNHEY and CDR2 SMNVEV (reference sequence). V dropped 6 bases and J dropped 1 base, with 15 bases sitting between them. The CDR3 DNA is TGTGCCAGCAGACTGATAAAAAGCCCGAACACTGAAGCTTTCTTT. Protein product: CASRLIKSPNTEAFF.

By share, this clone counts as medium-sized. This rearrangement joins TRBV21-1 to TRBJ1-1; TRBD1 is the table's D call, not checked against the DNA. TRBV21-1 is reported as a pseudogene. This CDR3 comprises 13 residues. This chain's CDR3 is CASTQGVNPEAFF. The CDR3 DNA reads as TGTGCCAGCACACAGGGGGTTAACCCTGAAGCTTTCTTT.

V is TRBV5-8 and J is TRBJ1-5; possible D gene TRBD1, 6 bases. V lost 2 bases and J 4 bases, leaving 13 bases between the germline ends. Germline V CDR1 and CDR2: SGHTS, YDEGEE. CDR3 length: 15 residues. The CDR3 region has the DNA TGTGCCAGCAGCTTCGACAGGCTTCAGAATCAGCCCCAGCATTTT. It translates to CASSFDRLQNQPQHF. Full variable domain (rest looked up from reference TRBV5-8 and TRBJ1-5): EAGVTQSPTHLIKTRGQQATLRCSPISGHTSVYWYQQALGLGLQFLLWYDEGEERNRGNFPPRFSGRQFPNYSSELNVNALELEDSALYLCASSFDRLQNQPQHFGDGTRLSIL.

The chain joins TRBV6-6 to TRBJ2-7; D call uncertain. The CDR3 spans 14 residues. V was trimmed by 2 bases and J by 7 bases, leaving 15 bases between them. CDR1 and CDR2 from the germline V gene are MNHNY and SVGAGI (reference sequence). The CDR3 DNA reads TGTGCCAGCAGTTACGATGAAACGGTGGAGGAGCAGTACTTC. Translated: CASSYDETVEEQYF.

CDR3 sequence (DNA): TGTGCCAGCAGCAGGGAGGGGGCGCGGGGGGCCAACGTCCTGACTTTC. As protein: CASSREGARGANVLTF. The rearrangement links TRBV7-2 to TRBJ2-6; the D gene could be TRBD1 or TRBD2 (7 bases each). The germline gives CDR1 SGHTA, CDR2 FQGNSA. CDR3 size: 16 residues. The V and J ends lost 5 bases and 4 bases respectively, with 15 bases between them.

The CDR3 DNA sequence: TGTGCCAGCAGCCGAAATTATGGACTAGCGGGAGGGCCAGGAGGCACAGATACGCAGTATTTT. It codes for CASSRNYGLAGGPGGTDTQYF. The chain recombines TRBV4-2 with TRBJ2-3; TRBD2 matches 15 bases. The CDR3 consists of 21 residues. The V gene end was trimmed by 4 bases and the J gene end by 1 base; junction bases not matched to a gene: 15. Germline CDR1 LGHNA, CDR2 YNFKEQ.

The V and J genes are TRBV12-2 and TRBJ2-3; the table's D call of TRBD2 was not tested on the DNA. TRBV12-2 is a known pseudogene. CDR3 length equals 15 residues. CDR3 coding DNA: TGTGCAAGTCGCTTAGTCTCCGGGAACACAGATACGCAGTATTTT. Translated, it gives CASRLVSGNTDTQYF.

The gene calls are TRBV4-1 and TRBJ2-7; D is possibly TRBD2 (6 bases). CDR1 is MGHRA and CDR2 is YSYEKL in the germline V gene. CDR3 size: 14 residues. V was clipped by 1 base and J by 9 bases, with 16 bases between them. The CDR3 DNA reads TGCGCCAGCAGCCAAGTCGGTGTGGAGGGTGGGCAGTACTTC. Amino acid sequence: CASSQVGVEGGQYF.